The clone carrying this T cell receptor beta chain appeared many times. Its matching antigen is unknown. The sample belongs to a study of T-cell reconstitution after alpha-beta-depleted transplantation in children. Study-level points and caveats: Approximately two months post-transplant, alpha-beta T cells reportedly originated from several hundred expanded graft clones. After one year, T-cell counts and TCRbeta diversity mostly came from new T cells. Surviving recipient T cells and intrathymic progenitors accounted for some patients' high TCRbeta diversity at day 60.

Preparation of the TCRbeta library involved a method that used unique molecular identifiers. TCRdb independently ran MiXCR on the PCR reads; one entry per CDR3 protein. The sample lists around 300,000 distinct CDR3 sequences, around a tenth occurring once. CDR3 length: 14 amino acids. CDR1 is SGHRS, CDR2 YFSETQ, per germline. Trimming pared 2 bases from V and 3 bases from J, leaving 8 bases between. The chain has TRBV5-1 and TRBJ2-2; D remains ambiguous. The material sequenced was peripheral blood, taken 180 days after TCRalphabeta/CD19-depleted stem cell transplant. The TCR sequence derives from a male patient aged 2-9 years who had a stem cell transplant for chronic granulomatous disease, so the T cells may come from the graft donor. CDR3 nucleotides: TGCGCCAGCAGCTTTTATGGGGACACCGGGGAGCTGTTTTTT. This sequence encodes CASSFYGDTGELFF.